The 28 T cell receptor beta chains in this list originate from one sample, sequenced in a study of OX40 agonist ivuxolimab in advanced cancers. TCRdb's copy holds only in-frame clones and misses some; the assay was immunoSEQ multiplex PCR. The sample has fewer than 80,000 clones, approximately 86% seen once. Sequenced material: CD4+ or CD8+ T cells sorted from blood, taken in a trial of the OX40 agonist ivuxolimab. Receptors originate from an adult with an advanced solid tumor such as melanoma, head and neck, liver or kidney cancer.

This chain connects TRBV5-6 to TRBJ2-7; a possible D gene is TRBD1 (6 bases). The CDR3 covers 16 residues. Germline assignment: CDR1 SGHDT and CDR2 YYEEEE. V was trimmed by 0 bases and J by 4 bases, leaving 17 bases between them. In nucleotides, the CDR3 is TGTGCCAGCAGCTTGGGTCTCCAGGGGCGACTATACGAGCAGTACTTC. Amino acids: CASSLGLQGRLYEQYF.

CDR3 region: CASSAAGRRNTEAFF. The CDR3 nucleotides read TGTGCCAGCAGCGCCGCGGGACGCAGGAACACTGAAGCTTTCTTT. The chain employs TRBV9 and TRBJ1-1; tentative D call: TRBD1 (5 bases). Trimming took 3 bases from V and 1 from J, leaving 13 bases between them. The CDR3 runs to 15 residues. Germline V gives CDR1 SGDLS, CDR2 YYNGEE.

This chain uses TRBV18 with TRBJ2-7; 10 positions agree with TRBD2. The CDR3 has 15 amino acids. Germline-derived CDR1 and CDR2 are KGHSH and LQKENI. Trimming cost V 3 bases and J 7 bases; bases outside gene matches: 9. CDR3 in amino acids: CASSPGTSESLEQYF. CDR3 nucleotides: TGTGCCAGCTCACCCGGGACTAGCGAAAGCTTGGAGCAGTACTTC.

The chain links TRBV11-3 to TRBJ2-3; D remains ambiguous. Germline loops: CDR1 SGHNT, CDR2 YENEEA. Trimming shortened V by 1 base and J by 2 bases, and 10 bases separated the two germline ends. This CDR3 region has 15 residues. The CDR3 DNA is TGTGCCAGCAGCTTAGGTGGGCCGTCCACAGATACGCAGTATTTT. Its protein is CASSLGGPSTDTQYF.

The CDR3 region has the DNA TGTGCCAGCAGGGGGACAGGCACCGGGGAGCTGTTTTTT. This sequence encodes CASRGTGTGELFF. The J gene is TRBJ2-2, the V gene TRBV5-4; 8 nucleotides line up with TRBD1. This CDR3 has 13 residues. Losses at the gene ends were 5 bases for V and 4 bases for J; bases not matched to a gene: 1. CDR1 SGHNT and CDR2 YYREEE come from the germline V gene (reference sequence).

This clone showed up just once. The V call is TRBV5-6, the J call TRBJ2-6; D is uncertain. CDR1 is SGHDT and CDR2 is YYEEEE in the germline V gene. This CDR3 region has 16 residues. Trimming pared 4 bases from V and 4 bases from J, leaving 15 bases between. CDR3 amino acids: CASSLWGSTGANVLTF. DNA for the CDR3: TGTGCCAGCAGCCTCTGGGGTAGTACAGGGGCCAACGTCCTGACTTTC.

The gene calls are TRBV29-1 and TRBJ1-1; maybe TRBD1 (6 bases). Germline V gene data show CDR1 as SQVTM and CDR2 as ANQGSEA. This CDR3 region has 16 residues. The germline V and J ends were trimmed by 3 bases and 9 bases, with 26 bases remaining between them. CDR3 nucleotides: TGCAGCGTTGATCTAGGAGGAGGACAGTCCTCAAGGAAAGCTTTCTTT. It translates to CSVDLGGGQSSRKAFF.

J is TRBJ1-1 and V is TRBV11-2, with D unresolved. V lost 1 base and J lost 4, with 16 bases in between. This CDR3 is built from 16 residues. From germline, CDR1 is SGHAT and CDR2 FQNNGV. The CDR3 sequence: CASSLVGRGGGTEAFF. DNA of the CDR3: TGTGCCAGCAGCTTAGTTGGGCGGGGTGGAGGCACTGAAGCTTTCTTT.

This clone appeared many times. The V gene is TRBV27, the J gene TRBJ2-5, with TRBD2 matching over 7 bases. The germline V gene encodes CDR1 MNHEY and CDR2 SMNVEV (reference sequence). Trimming cost V 2 bases and J 4 bases; bases outside gene matches: 4. CDR3 length: 14 residues. This CDR3 reads CASSLAGAGETQYF. CDR3 nucleotide sequence: TGTGCCAGCAGTTTAGCGGGAGCTGGAGAGACCCAGTACTTC.

V is TRBV7-9 and J is TRBJ2-3; D gene unclear. Trimming pared 1 base from V and 1 base from J, leaving 6 bases between. From germline, CDR1 is SEHNR and CDR2 FQNEAQ (reference sequence). The CDR3 runs to 14 residues. The CDR3 sequence is CASSLDGGTDTQYF. The CDR3 bases are TGTGCCAGCAGCTTAGATGGGGGCACAGATACGCAGTATTTT.

The genes are TRBV5-5 and TRBJ2-5, with D uncertain. Germline V lookup: CDR1 SGHKS, CDR2 YYEKEE (reference sequence). Trimming stripped 0 bases from V and 2 bases from J, with 8 bases between. This CDR3 has 14 amino acids. CDR3 bases: TGTGCCAGCAGCTTGGGCGCACGGCAAGAGACCCAGTACTTC. Encoded protein: CASSLGARQETQYF.

J is TRBJ2-7 and V is TRBV14; no reliable D call. Germline V gene sequence: CDR1 SGHDN, CDR2 FVKESK. V lost 0 bases to trimming and J lost 4 bases, with 13 bases between them. The CDR3 has 15 residues. CDR3 in amino acids: CASSQESGFGYEQYF. DNA of the CDR3: TGTGCCAGCAGCCAAGAATCTGGGTTCGGGTACGAGCAGTACTTC. Looking up the rest from reference TRBV14 and TRBJ2-7 gives the full variable domain: EAGVTQFPSHSVIEKGQTVTLRCDPISGHDNLYWYRRVMGKEIKFLLHFVKESKQDESGMPNNRFLAERTGGTYSTLKVQPAELEDSGVYFCASSQESGFGYEQYFGPGTRLTVT.

The V and J genes are TRBV6-6 and TRBJ2-3, with D possibly being TRBD1 or TRBD2 (5 bases each). The CDR3 consists of 15 residues. The ends were cut back, 1 base at V and 6 bases at J, with 14 bases in the middle. Germline CDR1 MNHNY, CDR2 SVGAGI (reference sequence). In DNA, the CDR3 is TGTGCCAGCAGTTACTTCCCGGGGCAGGGCGATACGCAGTATTTT. Its translation is CASSYFPGQGDTQYF.

The V call is TRBV13, the J call TRBJ2-7, with 8 nucleotides matching TRBD2. The germline V gene encodes CDR1 PRHDT and CDR2 FYEKMQ (reference sequence). After removal of 0 bases from V and 6 bases from J, the junction contained 10 bases not matched to a gene. The CDR3 contains 16 residues. CDR3 residues: CASSLGRLARDSEQYF. For the CDR3, the DNA is TGTGCCAGCAGCTTAGGCCGACTAGCGAGAGACTCCGAGCAGTACTTC.

V is TRBV15 and J is TRBJ2-7; TRBD1 is a possible D gene (6 bases). Germline CDR1 reads LNHNV; CDR2 reads YYDKDF (reference sequence). The CDR3 extends over 13 amino acids. Trimming removed 0 bases from V and 10 bases from J, with 13 bases in between. For the CDR3, the DNA is TGTGCCACCAGCAGAGACGAGGACAGAGAACAGTACTTC. This gives the protein CATSRDEDREQYF.

The genes are TRBV5-1 and TRBJ2-3, with a possible D match to TRBD1 (5 bases). This CDR3 region has 14 residues. The V gene's germline CDR1 is SGHRS and CDR2 YFSETQ. The V and J ends lost 4 bases and 7 bases respectively, with 16 bases between them. In nucleotides, the CDR3 is TGCGCCAGCAGCATGGACACAGTTCCTAATACGCAGTATTTT. Protein: CASSMDTVPNTQYF.

The chain combines TRBV15 with TRBJ2-6; D ambiguous. Germline V CDR1 and CDR2: LNHNV, YYDKDF (reference sequence). The CDR3 is 13 residues long. V dropped 8 bases and J dropped 0 bases, with 5 bases sitting between them. The CDR3 region is CATQTSGANVLTF. The CDR3 DNA follows: TGTGCCACCCAAACCTCTGGGGCCAACGTCCTGACTTTC.

This clone was recorded once. The genes are TRBV18 and TRBJ2-3, with D perhaps TRBD2 (5 bases). The CDR3 is 17 amino acids. Trimming left V 0 bases short and J 7 bases short, with 20 bases between. Germline CDR1 and CDR2: KGHSH and LQKENI. This CDR3 reads CASSPPTRTYPGYTQYF. The CDR3 DNA is TGTGCCAGCTCACCACCCACCCGGACTTACCCGGGGTATACGCAGTATTTT.

V and J are TRBV7-2 and TRBJ2-7, with TRBD2 identical over 9 bases. V lost 2 bases, J lost 1 base, and 0 bases stayed unmatched. The CDR3 has 14 amino acids. The germline V gene encodes CDR1 SGHTA and CDR2 FQGNSA. Written as DNA, the CDR3 is TGTGCCAGCAGCTTAACTAGCGGGTCCTACGAGCAGTACTTC. The encoded protein is CASSLTSGSYEQYF.

The rearrangement uses TRBV19 and TRBJ2-7; weak D call: TRBD1 (5 bases). This CDR3 contains 13 residues. Germline V gene sequence: CDR1 LNHDA, CDR2 SQIVND (reference sequence). Trimming took off 5 bases at V and 6 bases at J, with 14 bases between the two ends. The DNA for the CDR3 is TGTGCCAGTAGTCCCGGAGTCAGGGCCGAGCAGTACTTC. Protein product: CASSPGVRAEQYF.

This rearrangement joins TRBV9 to TRBJ2-1; tentative D call: TRBD1 (6 bases). CDR1 and CDR2 from the germline V gene are SGDLS and YYNGEE. The CDR3 sequence is 15 residues long. V lost 0 bases to trimming and J lost 4 bases, with 11 bases between them. Here the CDR3 DNA reads TGTGCCAGCAGCGTAGACAGGGCGGGTTACAATGAGCAGTTCTTC. This sequence encodes CASSVDRAGYNEQFF. Combining the CDR3 with reference TRBV9 and TRBJ2-1 gives the whole variable domain DSGVTQTPKHLITATGQRVTLRCSPRSGDLSVYWYQQSLDQGLQFLIQYYNGEERAKGNILERFSAQQFPDLHSELNLSSLELGDSALYFCASSVDRAGYNEQFFGPGTRLTVL.

The genes are TRBV7-2 and TRBJ2-5, with a possible D match to TRBD1 (6 bases). V dropped 3 bases and J dropped 3 bases, with 11 bases sitting between them. CDR1 and CDR2 (germline): SGHTA, FQGNSA. This CDR3 region has 14 residues. The CDR3 DNA reads TGTGCCAGCAGCTTCGCAGGGGTAAAAGAGACCCAGTACTTC. Its translation is CASSFAGVKETQYF.

CDR3 in amino acids: CASSPRGTGSSGNTIYF. Written as DNA, the CDR3 is TGTGCCAGCAGCCCCCGGGGGACGGGGAGCTCTGGAAACACCATATATTTT. The chain has TRBV7-2 and TRBJ1-3; weak D call: TRBD1 (5 bases). Germline V gene sequence: CDR1 SGHTA, CDR2 FQGNSA. V lost 5 bases, J lost 0 bases, and 17 bases lay in between. CDR3 length: 17 amino acids. Variable domain in full (rest from reference TRBV7-2 and TRBJ1-3): GAGVSQSPSNKVTEKGKDVELRCDPISGHTALYWYRQSLGQGLEFLIYFQGNSAPDKSGLPSDRFSAERTGGSVSTLTIQRTQQEDSAVYLCASSPRGTGSSGNTIYFGEGSWLTVV.

This clone is a singleton in its sample. The CDR3 here is CASSVAGGQGDTQYF. In DNA, the CDR3 is TGTGCCAGCAGTGTCGCGGGGGGGCAGGGAGATACGCAGTATTTT. This chain connects TRBV6-4 to TRBJ2-3, with TRBD2 matching 9 bases. The junction had 7 bases not matched to a gene; V was cut back by 4 bases and J by 5 bases. Looked up from germline, CDR1 is MRHNA and CDR2 is SNTAGT. This CDR3 has 15 amino acids.

The chain uses TRBV30 and TRBJ1-6; possible D gene TRBD1, 5 bases. The ends were cut back, 8 bases at V and 5 bases at J, with 10 bases in the middle. This CDR3 is built from 12 residues. Germline V lookup: CDR1 GTSNPN, CDR2 SVGIG (reference sequence). Here the CDR3 reads CAGGANNSPLHF. Here the CDR3 DNA reads TGTGCCGGCGGGGCCAATAATTCACCCCTCCACTTT.

The genes are TRBV4-1 and TRBJ1-3; D not certain. The CDR3 runs 13 residues. Germline CDR1 is MGHRA and CDR2 is YSYEKL. The V gene lost 0 bases and the J gene lost 4 bases, with 4 bases spanning the gap. This CDR3 reads CASSQDGGNTIYF. CDR3 DNA sequence: TGCGCCAGCAGCCAAGACGGGGGAAACACCATATATTTT.

The chain carries TRBV11-3 and TRBJ2-1, with TRBD1 matching 11 bases. The CDR3 is 15 amino acids. Unmatched junction bases numbered 5, after V lost 4 bases and J lost 6 bases. Germline CDR1 and CDR2: SGHNT and YENEEA. CDR3 DNA sequence: TGTGCCAGCAGCTCCGGACAGGGGGCGACCAATGAGCAGTTCTTC. Its protein is CASSSGQGATNEQFF. Looking up the rest from reference TRBV11-3 and TRBJ2-1 gives the full variable domain: EAGVVQSPRYKIIEKKQPVAFWCNPISGHNTLYWYLQNLGQGPELLIRYENEEAVDDSQLPKDRFSAERLKGVDSTLKIQPAELGDSAVYLCASSSGQGATNEQFFGPGTRLTVL.

CDR3 nucleotide sequence: TGCGCCAGCAGCTTCGGGACAGAGAACACCGGGGAGCTGTTTTTT. Its translation: CASSFGTENTGELFF. V and J are TRBV5-1 and TRBJ2-2; TRBD1 matches at 7 bases. V lost 2 bases to trimming and J lost 1 base; unmatched junction nucleotides: 2. The CDR3 consists of 15 residues. CDR1 and CDR2 from the germline V gene are SGHRS and YFSETQ.